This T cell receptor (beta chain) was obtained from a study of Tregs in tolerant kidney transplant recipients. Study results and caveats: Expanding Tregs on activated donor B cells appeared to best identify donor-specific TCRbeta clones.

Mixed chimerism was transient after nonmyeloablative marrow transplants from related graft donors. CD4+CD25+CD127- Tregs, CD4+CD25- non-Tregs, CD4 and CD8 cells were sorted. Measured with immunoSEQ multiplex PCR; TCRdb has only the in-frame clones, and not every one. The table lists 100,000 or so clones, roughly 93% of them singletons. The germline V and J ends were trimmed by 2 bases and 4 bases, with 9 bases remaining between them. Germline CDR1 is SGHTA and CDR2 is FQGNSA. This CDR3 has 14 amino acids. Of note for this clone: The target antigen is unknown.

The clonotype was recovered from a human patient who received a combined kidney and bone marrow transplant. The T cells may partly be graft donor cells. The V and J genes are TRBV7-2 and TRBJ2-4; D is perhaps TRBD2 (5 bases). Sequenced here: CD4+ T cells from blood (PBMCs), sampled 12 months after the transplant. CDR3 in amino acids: CASSLPSSKNIQYF. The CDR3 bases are TGTGCCAGCAGCTTACCTAGCTCTAAAAACATTCAGTACTTC. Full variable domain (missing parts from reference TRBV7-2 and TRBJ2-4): GAGVSQSPSNKVTEKGKDVELRCDPISGHTALYWYRQSLGQGLEFLIYFQGNSAPDKSGLPSDRFSAERTGGSVSTLTIQRTQQEDSAVYLCASSLPSSKNIQYFGAGTRLSVL.